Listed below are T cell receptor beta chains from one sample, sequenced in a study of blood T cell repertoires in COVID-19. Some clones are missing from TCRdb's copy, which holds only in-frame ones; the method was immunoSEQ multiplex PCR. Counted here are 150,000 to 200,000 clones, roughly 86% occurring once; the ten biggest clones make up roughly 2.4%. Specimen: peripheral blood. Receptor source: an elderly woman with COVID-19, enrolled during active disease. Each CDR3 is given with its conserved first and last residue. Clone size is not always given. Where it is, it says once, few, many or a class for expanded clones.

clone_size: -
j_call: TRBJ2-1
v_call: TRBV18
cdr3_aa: CASSPLAGGTYNEQFF

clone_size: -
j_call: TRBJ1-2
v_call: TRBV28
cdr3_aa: CASRGSLQGFGYTF

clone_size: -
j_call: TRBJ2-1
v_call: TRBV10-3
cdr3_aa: CAISISAVSYNEQFF

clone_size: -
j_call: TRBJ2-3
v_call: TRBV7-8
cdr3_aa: CASSLASPDTQYF

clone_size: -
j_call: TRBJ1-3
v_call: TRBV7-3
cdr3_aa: CASSLTTTGGNTIYF

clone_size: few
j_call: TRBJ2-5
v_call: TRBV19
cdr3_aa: CASSITRLETQYF

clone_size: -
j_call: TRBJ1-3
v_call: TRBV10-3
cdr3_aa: CAISAGARENTIYF

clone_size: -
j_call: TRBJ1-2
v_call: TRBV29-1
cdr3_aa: CSVSLNYGYTF

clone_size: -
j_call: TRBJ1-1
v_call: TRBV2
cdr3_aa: CASSGTGGPNTEAFF

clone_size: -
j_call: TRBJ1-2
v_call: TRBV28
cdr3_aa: CASCLGGSYGYTF

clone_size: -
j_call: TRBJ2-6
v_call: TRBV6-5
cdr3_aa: CASITRGANVLTF

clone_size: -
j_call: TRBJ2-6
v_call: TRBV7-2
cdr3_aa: CASKRGGSGANVLTF

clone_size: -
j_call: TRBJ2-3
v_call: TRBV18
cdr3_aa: CASSPYVGQGTTDTQYF

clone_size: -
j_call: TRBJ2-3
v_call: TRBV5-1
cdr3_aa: CASSLVGADTQYF

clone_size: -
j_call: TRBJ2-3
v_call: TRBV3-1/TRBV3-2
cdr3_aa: CASSQGTGSDTQYF

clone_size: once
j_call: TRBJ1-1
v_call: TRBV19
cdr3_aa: CASSLQGLDTEAFF

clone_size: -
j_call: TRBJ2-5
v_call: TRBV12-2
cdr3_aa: CASRSGTDQETQYF

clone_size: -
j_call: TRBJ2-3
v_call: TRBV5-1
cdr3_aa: CASSLGLQISTDTQYF

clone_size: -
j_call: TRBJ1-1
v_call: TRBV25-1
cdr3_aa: CASSPDSSTTEAFF

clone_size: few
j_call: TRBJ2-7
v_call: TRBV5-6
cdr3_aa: CASSSQGASYEQYF

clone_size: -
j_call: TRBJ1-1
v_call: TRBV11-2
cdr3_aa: CASNEVRGVTEAFF

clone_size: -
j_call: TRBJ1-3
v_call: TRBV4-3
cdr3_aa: CASSQVLGNTIYF

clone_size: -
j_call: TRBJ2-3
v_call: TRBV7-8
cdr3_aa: CASSLAGAGVGDTQYF

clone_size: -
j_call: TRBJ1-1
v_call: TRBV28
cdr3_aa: CASRRDRVTEAFF

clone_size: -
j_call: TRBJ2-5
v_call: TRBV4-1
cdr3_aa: CASSQVSGTGGTKTQYF

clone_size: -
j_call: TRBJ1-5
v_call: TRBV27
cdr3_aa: CASSLRSGGGQPQHF

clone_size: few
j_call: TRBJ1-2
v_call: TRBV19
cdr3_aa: CASTLTGGYGYTF

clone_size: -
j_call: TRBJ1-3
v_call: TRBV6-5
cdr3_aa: CATSNRGNAGNTIYF

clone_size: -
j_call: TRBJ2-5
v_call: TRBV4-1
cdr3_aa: CASSQTNSGETQYF